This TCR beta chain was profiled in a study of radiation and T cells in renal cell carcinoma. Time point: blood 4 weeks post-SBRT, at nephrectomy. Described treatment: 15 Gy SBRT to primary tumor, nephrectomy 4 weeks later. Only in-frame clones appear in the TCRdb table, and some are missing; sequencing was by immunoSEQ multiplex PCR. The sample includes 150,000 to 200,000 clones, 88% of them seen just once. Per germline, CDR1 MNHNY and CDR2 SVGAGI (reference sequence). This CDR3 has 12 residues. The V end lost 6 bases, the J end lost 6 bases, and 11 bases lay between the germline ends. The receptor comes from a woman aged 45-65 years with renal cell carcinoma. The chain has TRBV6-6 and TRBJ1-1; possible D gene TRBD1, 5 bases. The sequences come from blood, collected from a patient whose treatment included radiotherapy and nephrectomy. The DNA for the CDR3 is TGTGCCAGCAGAACCAGGGAGTCTGAAGCTTTCTTT. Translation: CASRTRESEAFF.